This entry is about one T cell receptor (beta chain). This entry belongs to a study of blood T cell repertoires in COVID-19. Germline CDR1 is SGHRS and CDR2 is YFSETQ. This CDR3 is 15 amino acids long. J gave up 6 bases and V 0 bases, and 4 bases lay outside the gene matches. Repertoires were generated with immunoSEQ multiplex PCR, while TCRdb's copy carries only in-frame clones and drops some. The table includes roughly 100,000 clones, roughly 90% detected once. The V and J genes are TRBV5-1 and TRBJ2-7; 12 bases match TRBD2. The specimen was peripheral blood. This clonotype was sampled from a woman aged 55-75 years with acute or convalescent COVID-19. The CDR3 here is CASSLEASGRGEQYF. The CDR3 region has the DNA TGCGCCAGCAGCTTGGAGGCTAGCGGGAGGGGCGAGCAGTACTTC.